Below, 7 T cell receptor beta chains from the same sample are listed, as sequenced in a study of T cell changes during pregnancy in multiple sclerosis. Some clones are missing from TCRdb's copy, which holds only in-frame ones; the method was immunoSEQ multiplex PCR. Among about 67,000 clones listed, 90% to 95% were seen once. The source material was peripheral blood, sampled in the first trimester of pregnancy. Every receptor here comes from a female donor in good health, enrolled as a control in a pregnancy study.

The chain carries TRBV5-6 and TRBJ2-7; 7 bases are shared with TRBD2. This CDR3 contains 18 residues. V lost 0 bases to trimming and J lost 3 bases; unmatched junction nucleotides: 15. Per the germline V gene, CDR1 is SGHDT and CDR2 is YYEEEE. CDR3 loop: CASSLATTTSARNYEQYF. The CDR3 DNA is TGTGCCAGCAGCTTGGCAACAACCACTAGCGCGAGGAACTACGAGCAGTACTTC.

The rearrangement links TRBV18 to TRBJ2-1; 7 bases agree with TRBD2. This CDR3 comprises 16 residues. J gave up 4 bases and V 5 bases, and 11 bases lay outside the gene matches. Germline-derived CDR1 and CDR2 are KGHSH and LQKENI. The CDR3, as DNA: TGTGCCAGCTCAATAAAGGGGACTACTACTTACAATGAGCAGTTCTTC. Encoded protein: CASSIKGTTTYNEQFF.

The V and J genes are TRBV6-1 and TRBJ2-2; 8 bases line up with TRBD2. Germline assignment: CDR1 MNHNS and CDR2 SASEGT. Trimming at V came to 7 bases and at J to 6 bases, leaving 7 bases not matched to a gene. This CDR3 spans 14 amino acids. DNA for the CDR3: TGTGCCAGCACCGGGGGACTAGAGGCCGGGGAGCTGTTTTTT. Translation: CASTGGLEAGELFF.

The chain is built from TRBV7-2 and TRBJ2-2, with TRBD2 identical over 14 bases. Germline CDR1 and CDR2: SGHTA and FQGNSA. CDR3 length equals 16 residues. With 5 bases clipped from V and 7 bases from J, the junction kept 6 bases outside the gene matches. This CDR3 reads CASSRTSGRSVGELFF. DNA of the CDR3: TGTGCCAGCAGCCGGACTAGCGGGAGGTCGGTCGGGGAGCTGTTTTTT.

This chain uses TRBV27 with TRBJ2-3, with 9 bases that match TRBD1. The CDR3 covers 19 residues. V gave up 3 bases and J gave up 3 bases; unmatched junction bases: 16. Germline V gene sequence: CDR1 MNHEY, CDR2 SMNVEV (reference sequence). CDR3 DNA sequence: TGTGCCAGCAGTTTCAAACGTCCGGGGACAGGGCTAGGGACAGATACGCAGTATTTT. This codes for CASSFKRPGTGLGTDTQYF.

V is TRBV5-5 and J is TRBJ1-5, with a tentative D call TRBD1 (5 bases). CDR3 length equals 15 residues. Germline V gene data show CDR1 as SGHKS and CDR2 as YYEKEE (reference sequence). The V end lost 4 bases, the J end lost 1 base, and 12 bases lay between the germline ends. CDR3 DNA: TGTGCCAGCAGCCAAGGACACAACAGCAATCAGCCCCAGCATTTT. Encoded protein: CASSQGHNSNQPQHF.

CDR3 residues: CSVRTGLETQYF. The CDR3 region has the DNA TGCAGCGTCCGGACAGGTCTGGAGACCCAGTACTTC. This chain connects TRBV29-1 to TRBJ2-5; the match to TRBD1 covers 7 bases. CDR3 length equals 12 residues. Germline V gene data show CDR1 as SQVTM and CDR2 as ANQGSEA. The V and J ends lost 6 bases and 5 bases, in that order; junction bases with no gene match: 6.